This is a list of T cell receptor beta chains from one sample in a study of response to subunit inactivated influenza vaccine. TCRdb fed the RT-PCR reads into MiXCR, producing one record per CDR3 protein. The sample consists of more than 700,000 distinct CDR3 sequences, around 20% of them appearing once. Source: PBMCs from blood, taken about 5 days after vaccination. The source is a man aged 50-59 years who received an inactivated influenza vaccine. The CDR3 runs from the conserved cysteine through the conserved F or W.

cdr3_aa: CASSLTQGANEQFF; j_call: TRBJ2-1; v_call: TRBV7-9
cdr3_aa: CASSKGTGGLDTDTQYF; j_call: TRBJ2-3; v_call: TRBV6-1
cdr3_aa: CSARALAGDHNEQFF; j_call: TRBJ2-1; v_call: TRBV20-1
cdr3_aa: CATSLGQNYGYTF; j_call: TRBJ1-2; v_call: TRBV24-1
cdr3_aa: CASSQARGMGGYTF; j_call: TRBJ1-2; v_call: TRBV4-3
cdr3_aa: CASSLERRGSGGAHEQFF; j_call: TRBJ2-1; v_call: TRBV11-2
cdr3_aa: CASSHDDNEQFF; j_call: TRBJ2-1; v_call: TRBV6-6
cdr3_aa: CSARDRTRADTQYF; j_call: TRBJ2-3; v_call: TRBV20-1
cdr3_aa: CASSFAGNYNEQFF; j_call: TRBJ2-1; v_call: TRBV28
cdr3_aa: CASSNRDLADTQYF; j_call: TRBJ2-3; v_call: TRBV13
cdr3_aa: CSANRGPSYNEQFF; j_call: TRBJ2-1; v_call: TRBV20-1
cdr3_aa: CASSSQGISSYNEQFF; j_call: TRBJ2-1; v_call: TRBV7-8
cdr3_aa: CAGQTEGETQYF; j_call: TRBJ2-5; v_call: TRBV2
cdr3_aa: CATGKREIEQFF; j_call: TRBJ2-1; v_call: TRBV15
cdr3_aa: CASSLDFNFDEQFF; j_call: TRBJ2-1; v_call: TRBV11-2
cdr3_aa: CASSQTAGGLPNEQFF; j_call: TRBJ2-1; v_call: TRBV4-3
cdr3_aa: CASSFGGGFGANVPTF; j_call: TRBJ2-6; v_call: TRBV12-3/TRBV12-4
cdr3_aa: CASSTRILGQGAANYGYTF; j_call: TRBJ1-2; v_call: TRBV11-2
cdr3_aa: CSARDLAGAEMDEQFF; j_call: TRBJ2-1; v_call: TRBV20-1
cdr3_aa: CASSLVGDRAYEQYF; j_call: TRBJ2-7; v_call: TRBV7-2
cdr3_aa: CASSPWLRYEQYF; j_call: TRBJ2-7; v_call: TRBV4-1
cdr3_aa: CASSQDNDRGETQYF; j_call: TRBJ2-5; v_call: TRBV4-3
cdr3_aa: CAISESKEHQETQYF; j_call: TRBJ2-5; v_call: TRBV10-3
cdr3_aa: CASSPGRLISYEQYF; j_call: TRBJ2-7; v_call: TRBV12-3/TRBV12-4
cdr3_aa: CASSFPELAGGSSYNEQFF; j_call: TRBJ2-1; v_call: TRBV5-1
cdr3_aa: CAISLARARETQYF; j_call: TRBJ2-5; v_call: TRBV10-3
cdr3_aa: CASTGSGELFF; j_call: TRBJ2-2; v_call: TRBV12-3/TRBV12-4
cdr3_aa: CASSPGHANNEQFF; j_call: TRBJ2-1; v_call: TRBV7-2
cdr3_aa: CSAIWGGRATVNTEAFF; j_call: TRBJ1-1; v_call: TRBV20-1
cdr3_aa: CSASGGADETQYF; j_call: TRBJ2-5; v_call: TRBV20-1
cdr3_aa: CAAGGGADTQYF; j_call: TRBJ2-3; v_call: TRBV6-1
cdr3_aa: CASSFPLQAGGPYEQYF; j_call: TRBJ2-7; v_call: TRBV11-2
cdr3_aa: CASSLTEQETQYF; j_call: TRBJ2-5; v_call: TRBV12-3/TRBV12-4
cdr3_aa: CATSDFGRGAQDTQYF; j_call: TRBJ2-3; v_call: TRBV24-1
cdr3_aa: CSAPLSQRGVDTQYF; j_call: TRBJ2-3; v_call: TRBV20-1